Each of the 7 T cell receptor beta chains below was sequenced from the same sample in a study of blood T cell repertoires in COVID-19. Sequencing was performed with immunoSEQ multiplex PCR; in TCRdb, only in-frame clones are kept and a portion is missing. The sample lists about 90,000 clones, more than 65% occurring once. Source material: peripheral blood. The receptor source for this set is a man aged 60-69 years with acute or convalescent COVID-19.

V is TRBV3-1 (or the pseudogene TRBV3-2) and J is TRBJ2-5, with a possible D match to TRBD2 (6 bases). Germline CDR1 reads LGHDT; CDR2 reads YNNKEL (reference sequence). The CDR3 runs 14 residues. V lost 4 bases to trimming and J lost 5 bases, with 14 bases between them. CDR3 sequence (DNA): TGTGCCAGCAGCCCTACGGAGGGGAAGGAGACCCAGTACTTC. This codes for CASSPTEGKETQYF.

The sample holds a few counts of this clone. J is TRBJ1-6 and V is TRBV27; 7 bases align to TRBD1. V was clipped by 5 bases and J by 3 bases; unmatched bases: 1. CDR1 MNHEY and CDR2 SMNVEV come from the germline V gene (reference sequence). The CDR3 totals 14 residues. CDR3 loop: CASSRDSYNSPLHF. CDR3 sequence (DNA): TGTGCCAGCAGTCGGGACAGCTATAATTCACCCCTCCACTTT.

The chain is built from TRBV6-1 and TRBJ1-5, with 10 bases lining up with TRBD1. In germline, CDR1 is MNHNS, CDR2 SASEGT. The length of the CDR3 is 16 residues. The V and J ends lost 6 bases and 4 bases, in that order; junction bases with no gene match: 9. DNA for the CDR3: TGTGCCAGCAGAGAAAGGACAGGGGGAACAAATCAGCCCCAGCATTTT. It codes for CASRERTGGTNQPQHF.

CDR3 DNA sequence: TGTGCCAGCTCACCACCGGGACAGGGACCACAAGAGACCCAGTACTTC. Residues: CASSPPGQGPQETQYF. The chain is built from TRBV18 and TRBJ2-5, with 9 bases matching TRBD1. The germline V gene has CDR1 KGHSH and CDR2 LQKENI. V lost 0 bases, J lost 2 bases, and 4 bases stayed unmatched. CDR3 size: 16 residues. The entire variable domain, with the rest obtained from reference TRBV18 and TRBJ2-5, is as follows: NAGVMQNPRHLVRRRGQEARLRCSPMKGHSHVYWYRQLPEEGLKFMVYLQKENIIDESGMPKERFSAEFPKEGPSILRIQQVVRGDSAAYFCASSPPGQGPQETQYFGPGTRLLVL.

The rearrangement joins TRBV30 to TRBJ1-6; 10 nucleotides match TRBD1. The germline CDR1 and CDR2 sequences are GTSNPN and SVGIG (reference sequence). The CDR3 has 16 residues. Trimming removed 3 bases from V and 4 bases from J; junction bases left unmatched: 6. CDR3 region: CAWSGTGDFYNSPLHF. Written as DNA, the CDR3 is TGTGCCTGGAGCGGGACAGGGGATTTTTATAATTCACCCCTCCACTTT.

V and J are TRBV18 and TRBJ1-6; 10 bases are shared with TRBD1. V was clipped by 3 bases and J by 9 bases; unmatched bases: 5. The length of the CDR3 is 15 residues. In germline, CDR1 is KGHSH, CDR2 LQKENI. The CDR3 is CASSPGTGAGSPLHF. The CDR3 region has the DNA TGTGCCAGCTCACCGGGGACAGGGGCGGGTTCACCCCTCCACTTT. Complete variable domain (other parts from reference TRBV18 and TRBJ1-6): NAGVMQNPRHLVRRRGQEARLRCSPMKGHSHVYWYRQLPEEGLKFMVYLQKENIIDESGMPKERFSAEFPKEGPSILRIQQVVRGDSAAYFCASSPGTGAGSPLHFGNGTRLTVT.

The J gene is TRBJ2-7, the V gene TRBV27; 7 positions agree with TRBD1. Trimming cost V 4 bases and J 10 bases; bases outside gene matches: 10. The CDR3 totals 13 residues. Germline-derived CDR1 and CDR2 are MNHEY and SMNVEV (reference sequence). The CDR3 coding sequence is TGTGCCAGCAGTTCCTCCGGGACAGCCTCCCAGTACTTC. This codes for CASSSSGTASQYF.